What follows are 18 T cell receptor beta chains derived from one specimen sequenced in a study of technical replicates of blood from several donors (TCRdb year 2017). The receptor library was made with the immunoSEQ multiplex PCR assay. TCRdb holds this immuneACCESS table with in-frame rearrangements only. Some clones are missing; in checked studies, unresolved V genes explain under half, and the rest has no known cause. For this sample there are about 53,000 clones; about 86% appear just once. The ten largest account for over 5% of the sample. Sequencing was done on a sample of PBMCs. These receptors were collected from a human donor in good health. Some clones in this sample may be carry-over from other donors' samples.

The chain links TRBV28 to TRBJ1-2, with D tentatively TRBD1 (6 bases). CDR1 is MDHEN, CDR2 SYDVKM, per germline. V lost 4 bases and J lost 8, with 26 bases in between. This CDR3 spans 17 amino acids. The CDR3 DNA is TGTGCCAGCAGTTGGGGGCAAAGGTCGGAAAGGCATTACGGCTACACCTTC. This codes for CASSWGQRSERHYGYTF.

The gene calls are TRBV4-3 and TRBJ2-7, with D maybe TRBD2 (5 bases). Germline V gene sequence: CDR1 LGHNA, CDR2 YSLEER. V lost 3 bases, J lost 3 bases, and 9 bases lay in between. This CDR3 is built from 13 residues. CDR3: CASSHAGDYEQYF. DNA of the CDR3: TGCGCCAGCAGCCACGCGGGTGACTACGAGCAGTACTTC.

The V gene is TRBV2, the J gene TRBJ1-4; 7 nucleotides agree with TRBD1. CDR3 size: 15 residues. Trimming cost V 4 bases and J 3 bases; bases outside gene matches: 5. The germline gives CDR1 SNHLY, CDR2 FYNNEI. The CDR3 sequence is CASSGQGSPNEKLFF. The CDR3 nucleotides read TGTGCCAGCAGTGGACAGGGATCCCCTAATGAAAAACTGTTTTTT.

This clone has just one count. J is TRBJ2-5 and V is TRBV5-1; TRBD2 aligns across 8 bases. The germline V gene encodes CDR1 SGHRS and CDR2 YFSETQ. The CDR3 sequence is 15 residues long. V lost 0 bases and J lost 4; bases outside the gene matches: 5. The CDR3, as DNA: TGCGCCAGCAGCTTGGTCGCCGGGGGGGCAGAGACCCAGTACTTC. Translation: CASSLVAGGAETQYF.

The chain recombines TRBV6-6 with TRBJ2-1, with D hard to call. The ends were cut back, 0 bases at V and 4 bases at J, with 10 bases in the middle. The CDR3 consists of 15 residues. From germline, CDR1 is MNHNY and CDR2 SVGAGI (reference sequence). DNA of the CDR3: TGTGCCAGCAGTTACTCGAGCACCCTATACAATGAGCAGTTCTTC. Translating gives CASSYSSTLYNEQFF.

J is TRBJ2-7 and V is TRBV11-2; tentatively, D is TRBD1 (6 bases). The V and J ends lost 5 bases and 6 bases respectively, with 23 bases between them. The germline V gene encodes CDR1 SGHAT and CDR2 FQNNGV. The CDR3 loop spans 16 amino acids. The CDR3 reads CASSAQQGPQFAEQYF. CDR3 DNA sequence: TGTGCCAGCAGCGCGCAGCAGGGGCCTCAATTCGCCGAGCAGTACTTC.

This clone was seen a single time. The genes are TRBV9 and TRBJ2-3; maybe TRBD1 (5 bases). Looked up from germline, CDR1 is SGDLS and CDR2 is YYNGEE. The CDR3 has 14 amino acids. V was shortened by 4 bases and J by 6 bases, with 15 bases between the two germline ends. CDR3 loop: CASSPRASGDTQYF. In nucleotides, the CDR3 is TGTGCCAGCAGCCCAAGGGCCTCAGGGGATACGCAGTATTTT.

The chain links TRBV7-9 to TRBJ1-2, with 8 nucleotides matching TRBD1. CDR3 length: 13 amino acids. Germline V lookup: CDR1 SEHNR, CDR2 FQNEAQ (reference sequence). V lost 3 bases and J lost 6; bases outside the gene matches: 3. CDR3 coding DNA: TGTGCCAGCAGCTTTAGGACAGGGCATGGCTACACCTTC. Its protein is CASSFRTGHGYTF.

The chain employs TRBV5-6 and TRBJ2-5; possible D gene TRBD1, 5 bases. Germline V gene lookup returns CDR1 SGHDT and CDR2 YYEEEE. With 2 bases removed from V and 0 bases from J, the gap between germline ends came to 14 bases. This CDR3 spans 16 amino acids. The CDR3 sequence is CASSFVYRSYQETQYF. As DNA, the CDR3 is TGTGCCAGCAGCTTCGTATACAGGTCGTACCAAGAGACCCAGTACTTC.

The chain carries TRBV6-1 and TRBJ2-1, with unresolved D. Germline CDR1 and CDR2: MNHNS and SASEGT. There are 15 residues in the CDR3. V lost 1 base and J 6 bases, leaving 13 bases between the germline ends. CDR3 loop: CASSEDLQRSNEQFF. In DNA, the CDR3 is TGTGCCAGCAGTGAAGACTTGCAGCGAAGCAATGAGCAGTTCTTC.

DNA for the CDR3: TGTGCCAGCAGCTTAGGGCAGGGGGCGCCGGGGCAAGAGACCCAGTACTTC. Its translation is CASSLGQGAPGQETQYF. The rearrangement uses TRBV7-9 and TRBJ2-5; 8 positions match TRBD1. Germline loops: CDR1 SEHNR, CDR2 FQNEAQ (reference sequence). J lost 2 bases, V lost 1 base, and 9 bases had no gene match. The CDR3 loop spans 17 amino acids.

This CDR3 is CASSPGTSGTDTQYF. DNA for the CDR3: TGTGCCAGCAGCCCCGGGACTAGCGGCACAGATACGCAGTATTTT. The V gene is TRBV6-4, the J gene TRBJ2-3, with 10 bases that match TRBD2. V shed 6 bases, J shed 1 base, and the junction held 4 bases outside the gene matches. CDR3 length: 15 amino acids. Per germline, CDR1 MRHNA and CDR2 SNTAGT.

The J gene is TRBJ1-3, the V gene TRBV19; 7 bases match TRBD1. V shed 7 bases, J shed 0 bases, and the junction held 12 bases outside the gene matches. The germline gives CDR1 LNHDA, CDR2 SQIVND (reference sequence). The CDR3 consists of 17 residues. CDR3 in DNA: TGTGCCAGTAACTTGGACAGGAGAGTATACTCTGGAAACACCATATATTTT. It encodes CASNLDRRVYSGNTIYF.

Only one count was recorded for this clone. The chain employs TRBV4-3 and TRBJ1-2; D might be TRBD1 (5 bases). The germline V gene has CDR1 LGHNA and CDR2 YSLEER. The length of the CDR3 is 16 residues. V lost 0 bases and J lost 6, with 17 bases in between. The chain's CDR3 is CASSQEWGRVVDGYTF. CDR3 DNA sequence: TGCGCCAGCAGCCAAGAATGGGGCAGGGTGGTAGATGGCTACACCTTC.

The rearrangement joins TRBV2 to TRBJ1-2; 8 bases are a match to TRBD1. Germline CDR1 and CDR2: SNHLY and FYNNEI. V lost 7 bases to trimming and J lost 2 bases; unmatched junction nucleotides: 6. CDR3 length equals 14 residues. The CDR3 region is CASNGQGENYGYTF. CDR3 nucleotide sequence: TGTGCCAGCAATGGACAGGGAGAAAACTATGGCTACACCTTC.

This clone was seen a handful of times. The gene calls are TRBV19 and TRBJ1-6; D is unclear. Trimming took off 1 base at V and 9 bases at J, with 10 bases between the two ends. The CDR3 spans 14 residues. Germline CDR1 and CDR2: LNHDA and SQIVND (reference sequence). CDR3 sequence reads: CASSIAAEISPLHF. The CDR3 DNA follows: TGTGCCAGTAGTATAGCCGCGGAGATTTCACCCCTCCACTTT. The whole variable domain, filled in from reference TRBV19 and TRBJ1-6, reads DGGITQSPKYLFRKEGQNVTLSCEQNLNHDAMYWYRQDPGQGLRLIYYSQIVNDFQKGDIAEGYSVSREKKESFPLTVTSAQKNPTAFYLCASSIAAEISPLHFGNGTRLTVT.

The V gene is TRBV5-4, the J gene TRBJ1-1, with 7 bases matching TRBD1. Germline V gene sequence: CDR1 SGHNT, CDR2 YYREEE (reference sequence). With 3 bases clipped from V and 4 bases from J, the junction kept 9 bases outside the gene matches. The CDR3 length is 15 residues. CDR3 DNA: TGTGCCAGCAGCTGGTTAACAGGGGTTGGCACTGAAGCTTTCTTT. It yields the protein CASSWLTGVGTEAFF.

In its sample, this clone was seen once. The genes are TRBV7-8 and TRBJ2-3, with D maybe TRBD2 (6 bases). The length of the CDR3 is 15 residues. Per the germline V gene, CDR1 is SGHVS and CDR2 is FQNEAQ. The V and J ends lost 2 bases and 1 base respectively, with 10 bases between them. The CDR3 DNA follows: TGTGCCAGCAGCTTATACGGGACTGGCACAGATACGCAGTATTTT. This gives the protein CASSLYGTGTDTQYF.